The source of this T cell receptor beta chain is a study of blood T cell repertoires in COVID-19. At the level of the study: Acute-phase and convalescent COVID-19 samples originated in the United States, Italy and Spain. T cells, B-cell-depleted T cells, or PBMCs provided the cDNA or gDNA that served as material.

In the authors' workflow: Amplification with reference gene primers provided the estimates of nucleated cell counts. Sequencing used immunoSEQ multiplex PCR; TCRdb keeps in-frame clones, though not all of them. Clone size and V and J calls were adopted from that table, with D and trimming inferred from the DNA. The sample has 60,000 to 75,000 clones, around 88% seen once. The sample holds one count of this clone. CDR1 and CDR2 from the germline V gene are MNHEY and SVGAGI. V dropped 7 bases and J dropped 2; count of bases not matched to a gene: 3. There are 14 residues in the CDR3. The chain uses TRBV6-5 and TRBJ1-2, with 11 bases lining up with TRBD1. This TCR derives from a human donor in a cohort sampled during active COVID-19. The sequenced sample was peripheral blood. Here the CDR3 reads CASTRTGGNYGYTF. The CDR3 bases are TGTGCCAGCACCCGGACAGGGGGCAACTATGGCTACACCTTC.